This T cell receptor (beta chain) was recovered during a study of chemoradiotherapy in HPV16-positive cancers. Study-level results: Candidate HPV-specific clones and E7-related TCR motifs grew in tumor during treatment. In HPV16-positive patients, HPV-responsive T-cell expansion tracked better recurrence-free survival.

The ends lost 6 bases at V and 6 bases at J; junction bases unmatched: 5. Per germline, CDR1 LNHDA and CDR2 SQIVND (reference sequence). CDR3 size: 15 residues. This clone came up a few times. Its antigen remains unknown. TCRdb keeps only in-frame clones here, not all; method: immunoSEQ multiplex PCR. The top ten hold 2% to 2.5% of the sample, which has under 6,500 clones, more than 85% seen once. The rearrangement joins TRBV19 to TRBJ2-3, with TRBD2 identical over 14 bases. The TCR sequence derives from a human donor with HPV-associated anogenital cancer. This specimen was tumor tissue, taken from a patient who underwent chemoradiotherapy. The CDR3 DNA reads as TGTGCCAGTAGGGGACTAGCGGGAGCGAGGGATACGCAGTATTTT. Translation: CASRGLAGARDTQYF.